This T cell receptor beta chain was captured in a study of blood T cell repertoires in COVID-19. Study context: PBMCs, B-cell-depleted T cells, or T cells provided the cDNA or gDNA that made up the material.

Sequencing used immunoSEQ multiplex PCR; TCRdb keeps in-frame clones, though not all of them. The data hold some 500,000 clones, with roughly nine tenths observed a single time. V lost 3 bases to trimming and J lost 7 bases, with 12 bases between them. Germline V gives CDR1 SEHNR, CDR2 FQNEAQ (reference sequence). The CDR3 covers 13 residues. The sequence came from a woman aged 50 to 65 with COVID-19, enrolled during active disease. The sample was peripheral blood. This chain joins TRBV7-9 and TRBJ1-2; weak D call: TRBD1 (5 bases). Here the CDR3 DNA reads TGTGCCAGCAGCTTCCTAACGACAGTTGGCTACACCTTC. Encoded protein: CASSFLTTVGYTF.